This entry concerns a single T cell receptor beta chain. The entry originates in a study of early T cells in non-severe SARS-CoV-2 infection. Individual cDNA molecules were tagged with unique molecular identifiers. One entry per CDR3 protein results from TCRdb running MiXCR on the 5' RACE reads. The profile shows 20,000 to 25,000 distinct CDR3 sequences, 5.5% to 7% of them singletons. The TCR was taken from an adult who was a healthcare worker with PCR-confirmed SARS-CoV-2 infection or an uninfected control (not recorded which). The sequenced sample was whole blood.

In DNA, the CDR3 is TGTGCCAGCAGCTTCGACAGGGGGCTTTTCACCGGGGAGCTGTTTTTT. Residues: CASSFDRGLFTGELFF. The chain combines TRBV11-2 with TRBJ2-2; 10 bases map to TRBD1. The CDR3 is 16 residues long. Looked up from germline, CDR1 is SGHAT and CDR2 is FQNNGV. Germline trimming cut 3 bases from V and 4 bases from J; bases unmatched to any gene: 5. The whole variable domain, remainder taken from reference TRBV11-2 and TRBJ2-2, is EAGVAQSPRYKIIEKRQSVAFWCNPISGHATLYWYQQILGQGPKLLIQFQNNGVVDDSQLPKDRFSAERLKGVDSTLKIQPAKLEDSAVYLCASSFDRGLFTGELFFGEGSRLTVL.